This TCR beta chain is from a study of regulatory T cells in long-lasting Graves disease. Time point defined: newly diagnosed GD, antithyroid drugs for less than 3 months. RNA from PBMCs was the source of the TCR library. The J segment lost 5 bases and the V segment lost 5 bases, leaving 4 bases of the junction unmatched. CDR3 size: 13 residues. The germline V gene has CDR1 MNHEY and CDR2 SVGEGT. CDR3-region Arm-PCR and iRepertoire HTBI primers produced the TCR beta libraries. Each CDR3 protein is one row after TCRdb ran MiXCR on the multiplex PCR reads. In the table there are roughly 260,000 distinct CDR3 sequences, more than 15% of which are singletons. This clonotype has a count of ten or more. This sample was also put to use in a study of T cells in Graves' hyperthyroidism and ophthalmopathy. That source notes: Researchers barred patients who had uncontrolled infection, other autoimmune disease, pregnancy or lactation.

The source is a woman aged 30 to 39 with Graves disease. Sequencing used peripheral blood mononuclear cells (PBMCs), obtained at new diagnosis, from a patient treated with antithyroid drugs. J is TRBJ2-5 and V is TRBV6-2 or TRBV6-3; 8 bases match TRBD2. The CDR3 loop reads CASSEAGVETQYF. CDR3 nucleotide sequence: TGTGCCAGCAGTGAAGCGGGGGTGGAGACCCAGTACTTC.